This TCR beta chain was captured in a study of T-cell reconstitution after alpha-beta-depleted transplantation in children. With 4 bases clipped from V and 4 bases from J, the junction kept 7 bases outside the gene matches. Germline lookup yields CDR1 SQVTM and CDR2 ANQGSEA. CDR3 length equals 15 residues. For TCRbeta, the library was prepared with unique molecular identifiers. Each CDR3 protein gets one entry after TCRdb re-called the PCR reads with MiXCR. This sample has 330,000 or so distinct CDR3 sequences, with 10% found just once. V is TRBV29-1 and J is TRBJ1-2, with 12 bases identical to TRBD1. The specimen was PBMCs from the stem cell graft donor, collected from the stem cell graft. The sequence derives from a human donor who donated a stem cell graft to a child with acute lymphoblastic leukemia. The CDR3 nucleotides read TGCAGCGTTGGCGGGACAGGGGGCGTAGTCTATGGCTACACCTTC. Amino acid sequence: CSVGGTGGVVYGYTF.